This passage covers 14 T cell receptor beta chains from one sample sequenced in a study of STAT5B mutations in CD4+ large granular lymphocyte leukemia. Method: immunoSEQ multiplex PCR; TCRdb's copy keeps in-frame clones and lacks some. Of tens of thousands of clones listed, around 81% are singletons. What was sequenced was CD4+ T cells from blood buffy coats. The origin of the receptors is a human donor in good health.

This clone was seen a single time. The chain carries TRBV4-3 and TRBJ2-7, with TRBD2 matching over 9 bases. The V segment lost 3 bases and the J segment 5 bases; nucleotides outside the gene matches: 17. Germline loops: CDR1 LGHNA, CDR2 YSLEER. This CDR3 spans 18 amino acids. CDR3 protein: CASSHYPRLAVTYNEQYF. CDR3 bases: TGCGCCAGCAGCCATTACCCCCGACTAGCGGTAACTTATAACGAGCAGTACTTC.

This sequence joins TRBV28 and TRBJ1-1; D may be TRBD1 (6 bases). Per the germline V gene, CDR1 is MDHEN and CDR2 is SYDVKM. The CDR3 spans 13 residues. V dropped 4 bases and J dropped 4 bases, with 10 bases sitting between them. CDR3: CASSYMTGTEAFF. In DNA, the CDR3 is TGTGCCAGCAGTTATATGACAGGCACTGAAGCTTTCTTT.

CDR3 residues: CASSSDRAAGAYNEQFF. Here the CDR3 DNA reads TGTGCCAGCAGCTCGGACAGGGCGGCGGGGGCCTACAATGAGCAGTTCTTC. This chain links TRBV7-2 with TRBJ2-1, with D perhaps TRBD1 (8 bases). Germline CDR1 reads SGHTA; CDR2 reads FQGNSA. This CDR3 comprises 17 residues. V lost 4 bases, J lost 2 bases, and 18 bases lay in between.

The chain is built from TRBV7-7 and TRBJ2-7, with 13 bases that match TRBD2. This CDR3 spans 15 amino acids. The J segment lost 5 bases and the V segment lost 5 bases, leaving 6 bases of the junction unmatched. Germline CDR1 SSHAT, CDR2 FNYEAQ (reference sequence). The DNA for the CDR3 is TGTGCCAGCAGCCCAGGACTAGCGGGAGTACACGAGCAGTACTTC. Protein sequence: CASSPGLAGVHEQYF.

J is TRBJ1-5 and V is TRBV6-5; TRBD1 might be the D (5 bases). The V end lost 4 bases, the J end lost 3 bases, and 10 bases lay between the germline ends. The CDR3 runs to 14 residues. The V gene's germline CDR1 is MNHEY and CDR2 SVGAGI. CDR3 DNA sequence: TGTGCCAGCAGTTTCAACGGGGCCAATCAGCCCCAGCATTTT. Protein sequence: CASSFNGANQPQHF.

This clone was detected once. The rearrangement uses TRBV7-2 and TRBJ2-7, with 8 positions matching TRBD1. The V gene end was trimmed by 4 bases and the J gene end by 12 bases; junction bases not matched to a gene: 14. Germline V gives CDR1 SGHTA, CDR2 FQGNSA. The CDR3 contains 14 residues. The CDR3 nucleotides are TGTGCCAGCAGCTCCGGTTCGGGCCACAGGGGGTGGTACTTC. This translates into CASSSGSGHRGWYF.

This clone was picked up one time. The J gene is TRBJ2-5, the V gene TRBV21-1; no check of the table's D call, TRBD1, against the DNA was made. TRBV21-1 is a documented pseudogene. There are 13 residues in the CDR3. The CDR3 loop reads CASRGTEKETQYF. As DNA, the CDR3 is TGTGCCAGCAGGGGGACAGAAAAAGAGACCCAGTACTTC.

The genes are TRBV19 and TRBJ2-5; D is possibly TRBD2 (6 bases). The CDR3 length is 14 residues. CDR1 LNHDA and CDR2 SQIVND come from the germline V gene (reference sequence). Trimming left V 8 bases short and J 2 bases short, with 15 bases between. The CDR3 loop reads CASGGGPGQETQYF. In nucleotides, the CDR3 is TGTGCCAGTGGGGGAGGACCGGGTCAAGAGACCCAGTACTTC.

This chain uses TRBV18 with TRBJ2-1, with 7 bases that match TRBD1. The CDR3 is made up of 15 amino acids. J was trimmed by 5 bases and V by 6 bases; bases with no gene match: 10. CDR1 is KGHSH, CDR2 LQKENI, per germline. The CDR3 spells CASSPGTDFNNEQFF. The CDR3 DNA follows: TGTGCCAGCTCCCCCGGGACAGACTTTAACAATGAGCAGTTCTTC.

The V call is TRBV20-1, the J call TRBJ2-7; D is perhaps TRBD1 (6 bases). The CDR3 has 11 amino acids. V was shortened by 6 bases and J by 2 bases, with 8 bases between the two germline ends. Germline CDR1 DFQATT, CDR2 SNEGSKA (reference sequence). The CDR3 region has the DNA TGCAGTGCGCAGGGGACCTACGAGCAGTACTTC. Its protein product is CSAQGTYEQYF.

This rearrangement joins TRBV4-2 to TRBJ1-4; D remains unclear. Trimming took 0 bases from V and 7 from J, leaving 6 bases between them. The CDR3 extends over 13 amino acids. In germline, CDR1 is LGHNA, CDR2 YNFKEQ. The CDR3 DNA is TGTGCCAGCAGCCAAGATGTCACTGAAAAACTGTTTTTT. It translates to CASSQDVTEKLFF.

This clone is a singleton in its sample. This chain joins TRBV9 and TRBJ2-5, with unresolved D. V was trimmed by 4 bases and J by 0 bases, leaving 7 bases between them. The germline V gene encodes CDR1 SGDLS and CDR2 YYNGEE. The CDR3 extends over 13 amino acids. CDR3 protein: CASSIRYQETQYF. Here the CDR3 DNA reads TGTGCCAGCAGCATACGGTACCAAGAGACCCAGTACTTC.

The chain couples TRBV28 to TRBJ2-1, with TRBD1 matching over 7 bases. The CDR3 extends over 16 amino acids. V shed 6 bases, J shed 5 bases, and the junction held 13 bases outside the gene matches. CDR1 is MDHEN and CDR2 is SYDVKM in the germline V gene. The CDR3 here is CASRSSPGQNNNEQFF. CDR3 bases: TGTGCCAGCAGGTCATCACCGGGACAGAATAACAATGAGCAGTTCTTC.

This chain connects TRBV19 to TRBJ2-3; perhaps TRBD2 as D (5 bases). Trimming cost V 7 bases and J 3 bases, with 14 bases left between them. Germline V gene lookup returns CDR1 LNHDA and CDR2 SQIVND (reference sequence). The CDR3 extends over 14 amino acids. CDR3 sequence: CASTILGETDTQYF. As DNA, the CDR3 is TGTGCCAGTACCATACTCGGGGAAACAGATACGCAGTATTTT. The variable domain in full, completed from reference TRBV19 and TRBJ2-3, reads DGGITQSPKYLFRKEGQNVTLSCEQNLNHDAMYWYRQDPGQGLRLIYYSQIVNDFQKGDIAEGYSVSREKKESFPLTVTSAQKNPTAFYLCASTILGETDTQYFGPGTRLTVL.